One and the same sample provided the 12 T cell receptor beta chains below, sequenced in a study of a mutant IDH1 vaccine in newly diagnosed glioma. The method was immunoSEQ multiplex PCR; TCRdb's version includes in-frame clones alone and lacks a portion of them. Among around 78,000 clones, roughly nine tenths were seen once, and the ten largest hold approximately 0.58%. As to time point: week 5, during vaccination. The content of each vaccine dose was 300 ug of mutant IDH1 20-mer peptide, and topical imiquimod accompanied it. For these receptors, no antigen is known. The specimen comprised PBMCs, sampled from a glioma patient whose treatment included an IDH1 peptide vaccine. Receptors were obtained from a woman aged 50 to 65 with glioma.

This chain connects TRBV5-4 to TRBJ2-1; 8 nucleotides line up with TRBD2. V was pared by 5 bases and J by 8 bases, with 12 bases of the junction left unmatched. CDR1 SGHNT and CDR2 YYREEE come from the germline V gene (reference sequence). This CDR3 has 15 residues. CDR3 bases: TGTGCCAGCAGGTCGACCGGGACTAGTTCGGATGAGCAGTTCTTC. Translating it yields CASRSTGTSSDEQFF.

The chain links TRBV19 to TRBJ1-2; no reliable D call. Trimming removed 0 bases at V and 7 bases at J, with 12 bases between. Per germline, CDR1 LNHDA and CDR2 SQIVND (reference sequence). This CDR3 contains 14 residues. CDR3 coding DNA: TGTGCCAGTAGTATAGATACGGGGAATCGTGGCTACACCTTC. It is translated as CASSIDTGNRGYTF.

The chain has TRBV18 and TRBJ2-6; D might be TRBD1 or TRBD2, each matching 5 bases. The CDR3 runs 15 residues. V lost 3 bases and J 0 bases, leaving 6 bases between the germline ends. Germline V gene lookup returns CDR1 KGHSH and CDR2 LQKENI. CDR3: CASSPRGSGANVLTF. The CDR3 DNA follows: TGTGCCAGCTCACCGAGGGGCTCTGGGGCCAACGTCCTGACTTTC.

The V call is TRBV7-2, the J call TRBJ2-7, with TRBD2 matching over 7 bases. Losses at the gene ends were 5 bases for V and 3 bases for J; bases not matched to a gene: 10. Germline CDR1 SGHTA, CDR2 FQGNSA. This CDR3 region has 15 residues. The CDR3 is CASSLRGGSNYEQYF. DNA for the CDR3: TGTGCCAGCAGCCTGCGCGGCGGGAGTAACTACGAGCAGTACTTC.

The chain recombines TRBV10-3 with TRBJ2-5; 7 bases agree with TRBD2. Germline CDR1 and CDR2: ENHRY and SYGVKD. Trimming cost V 6 bases and J 4 bases; bases outside gene matches: 8. The CDR3 spans 14 residues. CDR3 amino acids: CAISEREGAETQYF. The CDR3 DNA follows: TGTGCCATCAGCGAGCGGGAAGGGGCAGAGACCCAGTACTTC.

V is TRBV5-1 and J is TRBJ1-5; unclear D gene. The CDR3 is 13 residues long. Deletions cut 9 bases from V and 1 base from J, with 11 bases between. The germline gives CDR1 SGHRS, CDR2 YFSETQ. The CDR3: CAIPTISNQPQHF. CDR3 nucleotide sequence: TGCGCCATCCCGACCATAAGCAATCAGCCCCAGCATTTT.

This clone came up a few times. The rearrangement links TRBV6-5 to TRBJ1-1; D is unresolved. The length of the CDR3 is 13 residues. Looked up from germline, CDR1 is MNHEY and CDR2 is SVGAGI. V was shortened by 6 bases and J by 1 base, with 9 bases between the two germline ends. In DNA form, the CDR3 reads TGTGCCAGCAGCGCCTACGGGAACACTGAAGCTTTCTTT. Amino acid sequence: CASSAYGNTEAFF.

CDR3 residues: CAIRGGDGASEKLFF. The DNA of the CDR3 is TGTGCCATCAGGGGAGGCGACGGAGCCAGTGAAAAACTGTTTTTT. The rearrangement uses TRBV10-3 and TRBJ1-4; D is uncertain. Germline assignment: CDR1 ENHRY and CDR2 SYGVKD. V was pared by 6 bases and J by 7 bases, with 18 bases between. The CDR3 contains 15 residues.

This clone was found once. The chain combines TRBV2 with TRBJ1-5, with D perhaps TRBD1 (5 bases). Germline CDR1 SNHLY, CDR2 FYNNEI. This CDR3 comprises 12 residues. The V end was cut by 5 bases, the J end by 4 bases, with 6 bases between. This CDR3 reads CASSRQNQPQHF. DNA for the CDR3: TGTGCCAGCAGTCGACAGAATCAGCCCCAGCATTTT.

The V gene is TRBV18, the J gene TRBJ1-1; the match to TRBD1 covers 10 bases. Looked up from germline, CDR1 is KGHSH and CDR2 is LQKENI. Trimming at V came to 0 bases and at J to 6 bases, leaving 13 bases not matched to a gene. The CDR3 has 18 residues. CDR3 amino acids: CASSPPRGTGAGIAEAFF. CDR3 in DNA: TGTGCCAGCTCACCACCGCGCGGGACAGGGGCGGGGATAGCTGAAGCTTTCTTT.

The rearrangement joins TRBV6-5 to TRBJ2-2, with 8 bases aligning to TRBD1. The germline CDR1 and CDR2 sequences are MNHEY and SVGAGI. The V and J ends lost 6 bases and 6 bases, in that order; junction bases with no gene match: 3. The CDR3 runs to 13 residues. As DNA, the CDR3 is TGTGCCAGCAGGCGACAGGGGTCCGGGGAGCTGTTTTTT. Translated, it gives CASRRQGSGELFF.

This clone showed up just a few times. The chain links TRBV6-1 to TRBJ1-1, with D unresolved. Germline assignment: CDR1 MNHNS and CDR2 SASEGT. This CDR3 comprises 15 residues. Trimming took 10 bases from V and 4 from J, leaving 22 bases between them. CDR3 amino acids: CATSTLSGHGTEAFF. The DNA for the CDR3 is TGTGCCACCTCAACCTTAAGTGGGCACGGCACTGAAGCTTTCTTT.